This T cell receptor beta chain appears in the sequencing data of a study of cytomegalovirus exposure and HLA in healthy donors (dated by TCRdb to the late 2010s). Regarding the complete study: An earlier analysis of some 550 of the donors reported approximately 270 Gb of sequence data and more than 90 million unique TCR beta sequences from 150 million to 200 million T cells. The study was designed to test whether signatures of past pathogen exposure could be identified by cataloging public T cell receptors. To predict cytomegalovirus infection status, the study combined high-throughput TCR immunosequencing, statistical association of individual TCRs with disease status, and machine learning. Every discovery cohort repertoire had been produced on one sequencing platform. In addition to the first cohort of approximately 670 subjects, a separate validation cohort of around 110 different subjects was used. Around 320 gigabases of sequencing data and 78 million or so unique TCR sequences were included in an early release covering roughly 600 HLA-typed donors. Among under 450 genotyped donors of the cohort, an average of around 240,000 unique TCR beta nucleotide sequences were sequenced per donor, approximately 20% of them non-productive. The study profiled the T cell repertoires of hundreds of subjects by immunosequencing and related them to cytomegalovirus serostatus. A later genetic analysis took genome-wide SNP genotypes for 398 of the 666 donors and used that subset as a discovery cohort. The number of typed donors differed by locus: 629-630 for A, B, C, DRB1 and DQB1; about 520 for DQA1; about 600 for DPA1; and roughly 470 for DPB1. The later analysis used no new phenotypic data to find candidate immune exposures, relying instead on TCR beta sequences and their occurrence across donors. Of the approximately 400 genotyped donors, approximately 82% fell in the genetic ancestry cluster associated with self-reported Caucasian donors. To decide whether each TCR beta V gene segment behaved as functional or pseudogenic, an earlier analysis of several hundred of the donors relied on high-throughput TCR beta sequencing. Roughly 5 DR-DQ haplotypes were handled as single units for association and clustering, since linkage in the cohort was strong. Donor age, sex, ethnicity and CMV serostatus were compiled alongside the repertoire data. Class I and class II HLA loci were covered by the typing at four-digit resolution. A later analysis re-analyzed previously published TCR beta repertoires from 500 to 700 donors and added high-resolution HLA genotyping to study TCR occurrence patterns. Overall study results and their limits: A few of the identified cytomegalovirus-associated TCR beta chains were confirmed in vitro to be specific for cytomegalovirus antigens. Only TCR beta chains were sequenced in this cohort, and the absence of alpha or paired-chain data limited detectable features. Some IMGT-functional V segments, including TRBV6-2 and TRBV6-3, could not be told apart with the 87-base-pair reads, so those segments were excluded. Across donors, most TCR sequences were observed very rarely, whereas some public TCRs were present in many individuals. In a later analysis, several top co-occurrence clusters were reported to appear linked to parvovirus B19, influenza, CMV and Epstein-Barr virus. Immune exposure information for the cohort was limited to CMV serostatus. A total of fewer than 200 TCR beta chains were listed by the study as associated with cytomegalovirus. The presence/absence analyses assumed that sequencing depth was roughly uniform across donors, and that assumption may not be true. An association between a missense DCLRE1C variant and V-gene and J-gene trimming of TCR beta chains was found in a later genetic analysis and replicated in an independent cohort. According to the authors, the approach could potentially be generalized to other disease states and immunological phenotypes. A later analysis found that HLA-associated TCR beta chains were more clonally expanded and had lower generation probabilities than equally common non-associated chains. Because HLA typing was missing for some donors at each locus, association tests included only the typed subset. Linkage disequilibrium might explain the correlated functional status among segregating V segments, but an unknown experimental factor could not be excluded. Specific HLA alleles were associated with 16,951 TCR beta sequences at a false discovery rate of 0.05 in a later analysis. A further reported finding was that TCR beta sequences accurately predicted the HLA-A and HLA-B alleles for most subjects in the first cohort. When HLA alleles, especially DR and DQ, strongly co-occurred, attributing TCR associations to individual alleles was difficult. Because counts were too low, seventeen rarely observed V segments, including chromosome 9 orphons, were excluded from the earlier analysis of under 650 of the donors. An earlier analysis of some 590 of the donors showed that most TCR beta V segments appeared in productive rearrangements either about 87% or about 30% of the time, which broadly matched IMGT annotations. According to a later analysis, most CMV-associated TCR beta chains appeared to be HLA-restricted, and the HLA associations seemed to be driven largely by CMV exposure. The classifier was reported to diagnose cytomegalovirus status with high specificity and sensitivity in both the original and validation cohorts. The sequencing pipeline was judged likely to have produced a cluster of highly shared sequence variants as a technical artifact. According to a later genetic analysis, donors in an Asian-associated ancestry cluster had fewer N-insertions in productive TCRs than the approximately 630-donor mean. A later analysis found that TCR association rates varied across HLA loci, with DRB1 alleles showing the most associated TCRs and HLA-C alleles the fewest.

CDR1 and CDR2 (SNHLY, FYNNEI) derive from the germline V gene. Trimmed from V: 7 bases; trimmed from J: 2 bases; junction bases lacking a gene match: 8. From its cysteine to its phenylalanine, the CDR3 spans 15 amino acids. Of the read, only the CDR3 DNA is kept; its 45 bases are in frame from base 1. In the case of this clone: No cognate antigen has been identified for it. One base away there is no much larger clone; base qualities are not given.

Libraries came from the immunoSEQ multiplex PCR assay. For the multiplex PCR, a mixture combining 60 forward primers for TCR Vbeta segments and 13 reverse primers for TCR Jbeta segments was used. Amplification of the CDR3 region of rearranged TCR beta genes was performed with a multiplex PCR assay on genomic DNA. On the Illumina HiSeq System, the amplified TCR beta libraries were sequenced as 87-base-pair reads. The study's processing was this. Across the 670 or so repertoires, a later analysis counted 60 million to 90 million unique TCR beta chains, around 11 million of which were shared by at least two donors. Raw reads were error-corrected and collapsed into unique sequences by a nearest-neighbor algorithm in which closely related sequences were merged to remove PCR and sequencing errors. CDR3 sequences were aligned to IMGT reference sequences to assign V, D and J gene segments. For a sequence to be retained, a match of at least six nucleotides to both a V gene segment and a J gene segment was required. A rearrangement counted as productive if the CDR3 had no stop codons and remained in frame with V and J, and every other rearrangement counted as non-productive. CDR3 was defined according to IMGT convention as the region running from the second conserved V-encoded cysteine to the conserved J-encoded phenylalanine. The earlier analysis of around 640 of the donors excluded sequences that lacked an unambiguous match to a single V gene segment. An earlier analysis of over 450 of the donors classified V segments as functional when productive rearrangements were above 56.7% and as segregating when the standard deviation between donors was above 5%. A statistical classification framework was developed to diagnose cytomegalovirus status using the catalog of TCR beta chain sequences. A later analysis assigned V and J genes by comparing TCR nucleotide sequences with IMGT/GENE-DB human TR gene sequences. The TCRdist pipeline was used in a later analysis to assign CDR3 sequences and most-parsimonious VDJ recombination scenarios. In a later analysis, each TCR beta chain was defined by its CDR3 amino acid sequence together with its V-gene family, and reads without a unique V-gene family were excluded. To address suspected cross-contamination and a sequencing artifact, a later analysis removed 550 to 750 highly shared, low-generation-probability nucleotide sequences. For each public chain, a later analysis derived a clonal expansion index from normalized ranks of inferred template counts within each repertoire. In a later analysis, generation probabilities were computed using a VDJ recombination model fitted to out-of-frame rearrangements, and the results were checked against IGoR. A later analysis scored TCR-TCR, TCR-HLA and TCR-CMV co-occurrence with hypergeometric tests, applying a repertoire-size bias correction to TCR pairs. To estimate false discovery rates, a later analysis permuted the HLA or CMV assignments 20 times. In a later analysis, co-occurring TCRs were grouped with DBSCAN, and TCRdist sequence similarity was added when clustering was performed within HLA-allele-positive subsets. For co-occurrence clustering, repertoires with fewer than 30,000 or more than 120,000 public chains were excluded, along with four to six repertoires with anomalous nucleotide sharing. TCRdb took this table from immuneACCESS and kept in-frame rearrangements with V and J called. Such tables lack part of the clones; where checked against another copy, unresolved V genes explain under half of the gap, and the rest is unexplained. V, J and clone size are taken as reported in that table, and D and trimming were inferred from the DNA itself. The sample includes fewer than 200,000 clones, with around 77% observed a single time. Of the sample, roughly 3.7% is held by the ten largest clones.

In total, more than 500 healthy bone marrow donors made up the cohort. Cohort members were all nominally healthy when sampled, although unrecorded immune exposures were likely present. The donor was CMV seropositive and belonged to the group of 250 to 300 seropositive cohort members. A peripheral blood sample was provided by each donor, and peripheral blood mononuclear cells were used for TCR beta sequencing. The Qiagen DNeasy Blood Extraction Kit was used to extract genomic DNA from the blood cell samples. Sequenced sample: PBMCs. The source of this sequence is a man aged 25 to 40 in good health and CMV-seropositive. The receptor chain draws on TRBV2 and TRBJ2-3, and TRBD2 aligns with 8 junction nucleotides. The bases read TGTGCCAGCAAAGGGCGGGGGGCGAACACAGATACGCAGTATTTT. It codes for CASKGRGANTDTQYF.